This T cell receptor (beta chain) was sequenced during a study of T cells in Graves' hyperthyroidism and ophthalmopathy. Worth noting for this clonotype: The antigen remains unidentified.

Notes on the study in general: The model forecast ophthalmopathy, anticipating it by a median 6.5 months before onset. Blood also showed most of the thyroid clonotypes that were expanded above 0.001. Ophthalmopathy was told apart from stable hyperthyroidism by a 13 V-J model.

The investigators amplified TCR beta CDR3 regions from RNA transcripts. RT-PCR in the first round (using the HTBI primer set) targeted the TCR CDR3. One entry per CDR3 protein results from TCRdb running MiXCR on the multiplex PCR reads. The sample holds roughly 580,000 distinct CDR3 sequences, 46% seen once. Graves' hyperthyroidism was deemed stable absent ophthalmopathy progression within 18 months. The clonotype comes from a woman aged 18-30 years with Graves' hyperthyroidism. Sequencing was done on a sample of peripheral blood or thyroid tissue (not recorded which).

The CDR3 nucleotides read TGTGCCAGCTCACCTCGTGACAATCAGCCCCAGCATTTT. This sequence encodes CASSPRDNQPQHF. The rearrangement links TRBV7-2 to TRBJ1-5; D remains unclear. Germline assignment: CDR1 SGHTA and CDR2 FQGNSA. Between the trimmed V and J ends, which lost 8 bases and 3 bases, there was a span of 11 bases. The CDR3 totals 13 residues. Drawing the rest from reference TRBV7-2 and TRBJ1-5, the complete variable domain is GAGVSQSPSNKVTEKGKDVELRCDPISGHTALYWYRQSLGQGLEFLIYFQGNSAPDKSGLPSDRFSAERTGGSVSTLTIQRTQQEDSAVYLCASSPRDNQPQHFGDGTRLSIL.